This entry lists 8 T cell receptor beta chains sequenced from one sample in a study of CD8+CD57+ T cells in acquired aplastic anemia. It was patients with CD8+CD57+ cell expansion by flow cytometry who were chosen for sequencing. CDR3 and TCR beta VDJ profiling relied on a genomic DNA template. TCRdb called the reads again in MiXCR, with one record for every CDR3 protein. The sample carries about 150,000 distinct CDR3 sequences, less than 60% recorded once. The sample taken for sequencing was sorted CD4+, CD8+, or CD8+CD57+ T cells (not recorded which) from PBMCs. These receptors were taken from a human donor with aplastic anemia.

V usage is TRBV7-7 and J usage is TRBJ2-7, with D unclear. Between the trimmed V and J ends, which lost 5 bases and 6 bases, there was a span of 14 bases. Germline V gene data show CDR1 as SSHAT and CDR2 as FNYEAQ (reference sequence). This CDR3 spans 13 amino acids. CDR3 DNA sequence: TGTGCCAGCAGCGATGGATTGTTCGGCGAGCAGTACTTC. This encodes CASSDGLFGEQYF.

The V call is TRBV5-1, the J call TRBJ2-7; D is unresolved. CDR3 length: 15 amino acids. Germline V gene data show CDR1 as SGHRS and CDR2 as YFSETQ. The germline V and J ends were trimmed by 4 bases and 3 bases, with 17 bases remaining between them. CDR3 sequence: CASSLAVSEDYEQYF. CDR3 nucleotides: TGCGCCAGCAGCCTGGCGGTGAGTGAAGACTACGAGCAGTACTTC.

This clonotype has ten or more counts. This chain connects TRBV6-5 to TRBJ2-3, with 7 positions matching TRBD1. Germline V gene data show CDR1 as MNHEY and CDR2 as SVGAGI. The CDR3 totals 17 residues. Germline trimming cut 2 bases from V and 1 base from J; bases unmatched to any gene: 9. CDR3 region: CASSYTATGTRTDTQYF. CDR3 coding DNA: TGTGCCAGCAGTTACACCGCGACAGGGACCCGCACAGATACGCAGTATTTT.

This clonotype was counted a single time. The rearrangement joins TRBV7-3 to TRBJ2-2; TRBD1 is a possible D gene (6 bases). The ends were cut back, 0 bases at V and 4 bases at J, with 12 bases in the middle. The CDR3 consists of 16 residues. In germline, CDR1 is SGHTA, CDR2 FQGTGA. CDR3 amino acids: CASSLTVGASTGELFF. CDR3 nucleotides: TGTGCCAGCAGCTTAACCGTGGGGGCGAGCACCGGGGAGCTGTTTTTT.

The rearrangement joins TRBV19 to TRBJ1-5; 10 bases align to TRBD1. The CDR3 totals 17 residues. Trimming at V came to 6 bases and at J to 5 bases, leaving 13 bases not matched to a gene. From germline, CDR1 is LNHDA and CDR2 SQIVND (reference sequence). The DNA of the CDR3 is TGTGCCAGTAGCCCTCCCGGGACAGGGGCCGTAGATCAGCCCCAGCATTTT. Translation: CASSPPGTGAVDQPQHF. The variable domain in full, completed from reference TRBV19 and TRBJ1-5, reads DGGITQSPKYLFRKEGQNVTLSCEQNLNHDAMYWYRQDPGQGLRLIYYSQIVNDFQKGDIAEGYSVSREKKESFPLTVTSAQKNPTAFYLCASSPPGTGAVDQPQHFGDGTRLSIL.

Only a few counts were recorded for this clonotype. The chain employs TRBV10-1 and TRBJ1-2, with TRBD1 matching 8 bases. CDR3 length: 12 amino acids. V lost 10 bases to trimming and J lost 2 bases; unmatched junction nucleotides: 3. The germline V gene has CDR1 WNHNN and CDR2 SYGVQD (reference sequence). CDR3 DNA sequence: TGCGCCACCCAGGGGGCGAACTATGGCTACACCTTC. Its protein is CATQGANYGYTF.

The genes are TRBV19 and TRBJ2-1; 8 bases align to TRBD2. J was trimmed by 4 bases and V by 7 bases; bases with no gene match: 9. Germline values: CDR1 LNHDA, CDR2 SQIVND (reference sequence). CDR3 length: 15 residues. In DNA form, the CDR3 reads TGTGCCAGTATTACTAGCGGAAGCGGTTACAATGAGCAGTTCTTC. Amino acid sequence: CASITSGSGYNEQFF.

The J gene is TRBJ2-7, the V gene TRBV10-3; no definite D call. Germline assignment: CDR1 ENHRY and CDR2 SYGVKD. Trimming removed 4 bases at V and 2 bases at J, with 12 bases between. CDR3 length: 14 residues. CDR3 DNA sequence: TGTGCCATCAGTGCGCAGGAGTCCCCCTACGAGCAGTACTTC. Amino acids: CAISAQESPYEQYF.